Sequencing of this TCR beta chain was carried out in a study of spatial heterogeneity in lung cancer. The sample's time point: sample taken at primary tumor resection. No cell sorting; template was whole RNA from tumor, lung tissue or PBMC. TCR cDNA molecules each carried a unique molecular identifier. Each CDR3 protein is one row after TCRdb ran MiXCR on the 5' RACE reads. The data hold around 41,000 distinct CDR3 sequences, with roughly 7% observed a single time. CDR3 length: 15 amino acids. Germline trimming cut 3 bases from V and 6 bases from J; bases unmatched to any gene: 8. CDR1 is MGHRA and CDR2 is YSYEKL in the germline V gene.

The chain is built from TRBV4-1 and TRBJ1-1, with 9 bases identical to TRBD1. The origin of this receptor is a female donor with early-stage non-small cell lung cancer. The input for sequencing was PBMCs, taken at surgery. The CDR3 DNA sequence: TGCGCCAGCAGCCATCGGGACAGGGCGAAACCTGAAGCTTTCTTT. Amino acids: CASSHRDRAKPEAFF.